Below, 8 T cell receptor beta chains from the same sample are listed, as sequenced in a study of blood T cells in healthy people across ages. A second PCR of about 6 to 12 cycles used a sample-barcoded 5' primer and a J-beta primer mix. Each CDR3 protein gets one entry after TCRdb re-called the 5' RACE reads with MiXCR. The sample shows around 1,600,000 distinct CDR3 sequences, approximately 43% of them seen only once. The sequenced sample was blood. These receptors were obtained from a woman aged 18-29 years in good health.

J is TRBJ2-7 and V is TRBV21-1; TRBD1 is the table's D call and was not checked against the DNA. TRBV21-1 is a known pseudogene. This CDR3 has 18 residues. This chain's CDR3 is CASSAETSGDTSLSEQYF. CDR3 coding DNA: TGTGCCAGCAGCGCAGAAACGTCCGGGGATACTTCCTTGAGCGAGCAGTACTTC.

There are a few counts of this clonotype. J is TRBJ1-1 and V is TRBV14, with 9 bases lining up with TRBD1. V was clipped by 3 bases and J by 5 bases; unmatched bases: 7. The length of the CDR3 is 15 residues. Germline assignment: CDR1 SGHDN and CDR2 FVKESK. CDR3 in amino acids: CASSQLQGARTEAFF. The CDR3, as DNA: TGTGCCAGCAGCCAGTTACAGGGGGCTCGAACTGAAGCTTTCTTT.

This clonotype was seen more than once but under ten times. This chain joins TRBV11-2 and TRBJ2-6; D may correspond to TRBD1 or TRBD2 (5 bases each). Germline V gives CDR1 SGHAT, CDR2 FQNNGV. The CDR3 is made up of 21 amino acids. Trimming took off 5 bases at V and 4 bases at J, with 30 bases between the two ends. In DNA, the CDR3 is TGTGCCAGCAGCGCAGGCCCGGGGTGGCAGGGTAATCTAATGGGGGCCAACGTCCTGACTTTC. Protein product: CASSAGPGWQGNLMGANVLTF.

V is TRBV12-3 or TRBV12-4 and J is TRBJ2-5; TRBD1 matches 8 bases. This CDR3 comprises 17 residues. V dropped 4 bases and J dropped 0; count of bases not matched to a gene: 10. The CDR3: CASSSYRLGQDQETQYF. Written as DNA, the CDR3 is TGTGCCAGCAGTTCATACCGATTGGGACAGGACCAAGAGACCCAGTACTTC.

The chain employs TRBV18 and TRBJ2-4; 8 positions match TRBD2. The DNA end favors TRBJ2-7, so the J call may be wrong. Germline CDR1 reads KGHSH; CDR2 reads LQKENI. The CDR3 length is 16 residues. DNA of the CDR3: TGTGCCAGCTCATTGTCCGCATGGACTAGCCCCCACGAGCAGTACTTC. It specifies CASSLSAWTSPHEQYF.

The chain uses TRBV19 and TRBJ2-4; no definite D call. This CDR3 comprises 13 residues. V dropped 10 bases and J dropped 13 bases, with 23 bases sitting between them. Germline CDR1 reads LNHDA; CDR2 reads SQIVND (reference sequence). The CDR3 reads CATTPSSYNEQYF. CDR3 nucleotide sequence: TGTGCCACAACACCGAGCTCCTACAATGAGCAGTACTTC.

V usage is TRBV20-1 and J usage is TRBJ2-5, with D unclear. V lost 3 bases, J lost 1 base, and 12 bases lay in between. This CDR3 has 14 residues. Germline lookup yields CDR1 DFQATT and CDR2 SNEGSKA (reference sequence). CDR3: CSASPGSFQETQYF. DNA for the CDR3: TGCAGTGCTAGCCCTGGGTCTTTCCAAGAGACCCAGTACTTC.

This clonotype was seen a few times. V and J are TRBV7-2 and TRBJ2-5; TRBD2 matches at 9 bases. Per the germline V gene, CDR1 is SGHTA and CDR2 is FQGNSA. The CDR3 has 16 residues. V was pared by 5 bases and J by 5 bases, with 12 bases of the junction left unmatched. The CDR3 region is CASSPAGRGGGETQYF. CDR3 in DNA: TGTGCCAGCAGCCCGGCGGGGCGGGGGGGAGGTGAGACCCAGTACTTC.